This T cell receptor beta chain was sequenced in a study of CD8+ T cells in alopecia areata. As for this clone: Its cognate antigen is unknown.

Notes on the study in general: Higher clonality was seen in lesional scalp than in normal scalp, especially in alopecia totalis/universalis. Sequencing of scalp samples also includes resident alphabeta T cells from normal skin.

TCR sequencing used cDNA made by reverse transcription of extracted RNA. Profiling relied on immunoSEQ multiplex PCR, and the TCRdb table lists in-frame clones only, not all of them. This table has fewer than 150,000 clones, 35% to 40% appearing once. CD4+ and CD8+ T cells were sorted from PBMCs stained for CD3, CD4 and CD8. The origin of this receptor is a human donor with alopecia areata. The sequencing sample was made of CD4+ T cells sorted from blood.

Here the CDR3 DNA reads TGCGCCAGCAGCCAAGATACGGAGGAGGGCTACACCTTC. It specifies CASSQDTEEGYTF. The rearrangement links TRBV4-3 to TRBJ1-2; D remains ambiguous. Per germline, CDR1 LGHNA and CDR2 YSLEER. This CDR3 contains 13 residues. V lost 0 bases, J lost 8 bases, and 10 bases lay in between.